This T cell receptor (beta chain) was captured in a study of blood T cells in healthy people across ages. Primers used in a second PCR of roughly 7 to 12 cycles were a sample-barcoded 5' primer and a J-beta primer mix. One entry per CDR3 protein results from TCRdb running MiXCR on the 5' RACE reads. The repertoire holds roughly 700,000 distinct CDR3 sequences, around 25% seen once, with more than 8% in the top ten. CDR1 SQVTM and CDR2 ANQGSEA come from the germline V gene. After removal of 4 bases from V and 7 bases from J, the junction contained 7 bases not matched to a gene. This CDR3 is built from 13 residues. The same specimen was also included in a second study, on T cells of mothers and their children.

Material for sequencing was blood. This sequence joins TRBV29-1 and TRBJ1-2, with TRBD1 matching over 9 bases. The receptor was derived from a boy between 5 and 17 years old in good health. CDR3 nucleotides: TGCAGCGTTGTAGAGGGACAGGGACCTGGCTACACCTTC. Amino acids: CSVVEGQGPGYTF.